The 23 T cell receptor beta chains listed next were all sequenced from one sample in a study of blood T cell repertoires in COVID-19. Method: immunoSEQ multiplex PCR; TCRdb's copy keeps in-frame clones and lacks some. Seen here are tens of thousands of clones, almost 90% observed once, and the top ten hold roughly 8.1%. The material sequenced was peripheral blood. The receptor set was obtained from a woman in her seventies with acute or convalescent COVID-19.

The gene calls are TRBV5-1 and TRBJ2-2; D possibly corresponds to TRBD1 (5 bases). Germline CDR1 SGHRS, CDR2 YFSETQ. The CDR3 has 14 amino acids. V shed 0 bases and J shed 8 bases, with 11 bases lying between them. The CDR3 spells CASSLEQAVGELFF. Written as DNA, the CDR3 is TGCGCCAGCAGCTTGGAACAGGCCGTGGGGGAGCTGTTTTTT.

The chain is built from TRBV5-1 and TRBJ2-3, with D possibly TRBD1 on 5 matching bases. V was clipped by 1 base and J by 1 base, with 10 bases between them. CDR1 SGHRS and CDR2 YFSETQ come from the germline V gene. The CDR3 runs to 15 residues. CDR3 in amino acids: CASSLQGVGTDTQYF. In DNA form, the CDR3 reads TGCGCCAGCAGCTTGCAGGGTGTGGGCACAGATACGCAGTATTTT.

V and J are TRBV5-6 and TRBJ2-1; a possible D gene is TRBD1 (5 bases). The CDR3 loop spans 12 amino acids. The ends were cut back, 4 bases at V and 9 bases at J, with 11 bases in the middle. Germline V gene lookup returns CDR1 SGHDT and CDR2 YYEEEE. The CDR3 sequence: CASSKGSGEQFF. The DNA of the CDR3 is TGTGCCAGCAGCAAGGGGTCGGGTGAGCAGTTCTTC.

This clone was seen only a few times. The V gene is TRBV11-2, the J gene TRBJ2-3; no reliable D call. V lost 5 bases and J 2 bases, leaving 20 bases between the germline ends. The V gene's germline CDR1 is SGHAT and CDR2 FQNNGV. There are 17 residues in the CDR3. The CDR3 nucleotides read TGTGCCAGCAGCCCCCGCAGCCAGCGACTTCACACAGATACGCAGTATTTT. Translated, it gives CASSPRSQRLHTDTQYF.

The J gene is TRBJ2-1, the V gene TRBV4-1, with 7 positions matching TRBD2. The junction had 4 bases not matched to a gene; V was cut back by 0 bases and J by 5 bases. CDR3 length: 15 residues. The germline gives CDR1 MGHRA, CDR2 YSYEKL. CDR3 coding DNA: TGCGCCAGCAGCCAAGACCGAACTAGCGACAATGAGCAGTTCTTC. Translation gives CASSQDRTSDNEQFF.

The rearrangement links TRBV5-4 to TRBJ2-2; D gene uncertain. V lost 2 bases and J 1 base, leaving 6 bases between the germline ends. CDR3 length: 14 residues. CDR1 is SGHNT and CDR2 is YYREEE in the germline V gene (reference sequence). CDR3 coding DNA: TGTGCCAGCAGCTTTTCCAGGAACACCGGGGAGCTGTTTTTT. This codes for CASSFSRNTGELFF.

This chain joins TRBV28 and TRBJ2-5; D perhaps matches TRBD2 (6 bases). The CDR3 has 13 residues. The germline V gene encodes CDR1 MDHEN and CDR2 SYDVKM. V gave up 8 bases and J gave up 2 bases, with 12 bases separating them. CDR3 protein: CASRGTPQETQYF. The CDR3 nucleotides are TGTGCCAGCCGCGGGACCCCACAAGAGACCCAGTACTTC.

The V gene is TRBV2, the J gene TRBJ2-2, with TRBD2 as a possible D gene (5 bases). The CDR3 has 13 amino acids. The germline V gene encodes CDR1 SNHLY and CDR2 FYNNEI. The germline V and J ends were trimmed by 5 bases and 6 bases, with 10 bases remaining between them. CDR3 protein: CASSPVASGELFF. CDR3 nucleotide sequence: TGTGCCAGCAGTCCCGTAGCGTCCGGGGAGCTGTTTTTT.

The chain uses TRBV11-2 and TRBJ1-4; maybe TRBD1 (5 bases). The CDR3 spans 18 residues. Germline V gene sequence: CDR1 SGHAT, CDR2 FQNNGV. The V end was cut by 5 bases, the J end by 1 base, with 20 bases between. CDR3 coding DNA: TGTGCCAGCAGCCCAACAGGCTCGGTCGGTAAAACTAATGAAAAACTGTTTTTT. It codes for CASSPTGSVGKTNEKLFF.

This chain connects TRBV28 to TRBJ1-5, with D perhaps TRBD1 (5 bases). This CDR3 has 14 residues. V shed 3 bases and J shed 6 bases, with 12 bases lying between them. Germline values: CDR1 MDHEN, CDR2 SYDVKM. This chain's CDR3 is CASSFRSGRQPQHF. CDR3 nucleotide sequence: TGTGCCAGCAGTTTTCGGTCAGGGCGTCAGCCCCAGCATTTT. Full variable domain (outside the CDR3, taken from reference TRBV28 and TRBJ1-5): DVKVTQSSRYLVKRTGEKVFLECVQDMDHENMFWYRQDPGLGLRLIYFSYDVKMKEKGDIPEGYSVSREKKERFSLILESASTNQTSMYLCASSFRSGRQPQHFGDGTRLSIL.

This clone has more than one count but fewer than ten. The chain links TRBV18 to TRBJ1-5; D gene unclear. From germline, CDR1 is KGHSH and CDR2 LQKENI. This CDR3 comprises 13 residues. Trimming removed 6 bases at V and 5 bases at J, with 11 bases between. CDR3 DNA sequence: TGTGCCAGCTCTAGTGAGAGGGATCAGCCCCAGCATTTT. Its translation: CASSSERDQPQHF. Supplemented by reference TRBV18 and TRBJ1-5, the full variable domain reads NAGVMQNPRHLVRRRGQEARLRCSPMKGHSHVYWYRQLPEEGLKFMVYLQKENIIDESGMPKERFSAEFPKEGPSILRIQQVVRGDSAAYFCASSSERDQPQHFGDGTRLSIL.

This clone was seen more than once but under ten times. The chain couples TRBV28 to TRBJ1-5; 8 bases align to TRBD1. CDR1 is MDHEN, CDR2 SYDVKM, per germline. V gave up 5 bases and J gave up 3 bases; unmatched junction bases: 6. CDR3 length equals 15 residues. Written as DNA, the CDR3 is TGTGCCAGCAGTGATCCGGGACAGGTCAATCAGCCCCAGCATTTT. Translation: CASSDPGQVNQPQHF.

V gene TRBV30 combines with J gene TRBJ1-1, with 7 bases lining up with TRBD1. J was trimmed by 0 bases and V by 5 bases; bases with no gene match: 3. Per the germline V gene, CDR1 is GTSNPN and CDR2 is SVGIG (reference sequence). The CDR3 has 13 residues. CDR3 coding DNA: TGTGCCTGGGAGACAGGGATGAACACTGAAGCTTTCTTT. Amino acid sequence: CAWETGMNTEAFF.

The rearrangement links TRBV18 to TRBJ1-2; 8 bases are a match to TRBD1. This CDR3 is built from 14 residues. The junction had 7 bases not matched to a gene; V was cut back by 6 bases and J by 4 bases. From germline, CDR1 is KGHSH and CDR2 LQKENI. This CDR3 is CASSLRQGLYGYTF. In nucleotides, the CDR3 is TGTGCCAGCTCTCTGCGACAGGGGCTCTATGGCTACACCTTC.

The V call is TRBV7-2, the J call TRBJ2-5, with TRBD2 identical over 10 bases. The germline V gene has CDR1 SGHTA and CDR2 FQGNSA. The junction had 7 bases not matched to a gene; V was cut back by 5 bases and J by 4 bases. CDR3 length: 15 residues. CDR3 sequence: CASSRTAGGRETQYF. CDR3 nucleotide sequence: TGTGCCAGCAGCAGGACAGCGGGGGGGCGAGAGACCCAGTACTTC.

V usage is TRBV13 and J usage is TRBJ1-5; 10 bases agree with TRBD1. Per germline, CDR1 PRHDT and CDR2 FYEKMQ (reference sequence). V dropped 5 bases and J dropped 9; count of bases not matched to a gene: 7. This CDR3 comprises 14 residues. The CDR3 here is CASSQGQGGWPQHF. The CDR3 coding sequence is TGTGCCAGCAGCCAAGGACAGGGGGGCTGGCCCCAGCATTTT.

The rearrangement links TRBV27 to TRBJ2-1; 7 bases match TRBD1. CDR3 length: 16 residues. Looked up from germline, CDR1 is MNHEY and CDR2 is SMNVEV (reference sequence). Trimming removed 3 bases from V and 6 bases from J; junction bases left unmatched: 11. In DNA, the CDR3 is TGTGCCAGCAGTTTTATTGGGACAGAACCCCTCAATGAGCAGTTCTTC. It codes for CASSFIGTEPLNEQFF.

The rearrangement uses TRBV5-4 and TRBJ2-3; D possibly corresponds to TRBD2 (6 bases). Trimming shortened V by 3 bases and J by 6 bases, and 17 bases separated the two germline ends. The CDR3 loop spans 15 amino acids. Germline V gene data show CDR1 as SGHNT and CDR2 as YYREEE (reference sequence). The CDR3 loop reads CASSSRDGAGDTQYF. The CDR3 nucleotides read TGTGCCAGCAGCTCGCGGGACGGGGCAGGGGATACGCAGTATTTT.

V and J are TRBV2 and TRBJ1-5, with 11 bases matching TRBD1. J was trimmed by 2 bases and V by 8 bases; bases with no gene match: 11. CDR1 SNHLY and CDR2 FYNNEI come from the germline V gene. This CDR3 is 17 amino acids long. The CDR3 protein is CASSDRGRLVGNQPQHF. Written as DNA, the CDR3 is TGTGCCAGCTCGGACAGGGGGCGTCTAGTTGGCAATCAGCCCCAGCATTTT.

V usage is TRBV9 and J usage is TRBJ1-4; D might be TRBD1 (6 bases). The CDR3 is 13 amino acids. Between the trimmed V and J ends, which lost 4 bases and 7 bases, there was a span of 11 bases. CDR1 and CDR2 (germline): SGDLS, YYNGEE. The CDR3 loop reads CASSSTGSEKLFF. The DNA of the CDR3 is TGTGCCAGCAGCTCCACAGGGAGTGAAAAACTGTTTTTT.

A single count supports this clone. The rearrangement joins TRBV3-1 (or the pseudogene TRBV3-2) to TRBJ1-4; TRBD1 agrees at 9 bases. Germline-derived CDR1 and CDR2 are LGHDT and YNNKEL (reference sequence). The CDR3 has 14 amino acids. The junction had 4 bases not matched to a gene; V was cut back by 4 bases and J by 7 bases. Written as DNA, the CDR3 is TGTGCCAGCAGCCTGGGACAGGGCGGTGAAAAACTGTTTTTT. Translated: CASSLGQGGEKLFF.

This clone came up a few times. The rearrangement links TRBV27 to TRBJ2-1; D is possibly TRBD2 (5 bases). The CDR3 extends over 13 amino acids. CDR1 is MNHEY and CDR2 is SMNVEV in the germline V gene (reference sequence). Trimming took off 0 bases at V and 8 bases at J, with 8 bases between the two ends. CDR3 in amino acids: CASSLSEAHEQFF. Here the CDR3 DNA reads TGTGCCAGCAGTTTATCGGAGGCCCATGAGCAGTTCTTC.

The chain employs TRBV5-1 and TRBJ1-4; 12 bases align to TRBD1. This CDR3 spans 15 amino acids. Looked up from germline, CDR1 is SGHRS and CDR2 is YFSETQ. The J segment lost 7 bases and the V segment lost 4 bases, leaving 5 bases of the junction unmatched. In DNA form, the CDR3 reads TGCGCCAGCAGCCAACGGGGACAGGGGGCTGAAAAACTGTTTTTT. Amino acid sequence: CASSQRGQGAEKLFF.